This entry features one T cell receptor beta chain sequence. This clonotype has ten or more counts. Its antigen specificity is not known. Per-base qualities were not stored, and no clone one base away is much larger. The sample comes from a study of identical twins (dated by TCRdb to about 2016). Looking at the study overall: To test whether fetal clonotypes persist, the study used deep sequencing on TCR alpha and beta repertoires from monozygotic twins, unrelated adults of various ages, and cord blood. To rule out contamination, the twin experiments were replicated at different times with different library preparation protocols. Study-level results and caveats: Abundant cord blood beta clonotypes had fewer insertions, young adult naive repertoires showed a similar but weaker trend, and memory repertoires showed no such trend. Zero-insertion analyses could be partly confounded by invariant T cells such as MAIT and iNKT, though diverse VJ usage argued against such confounding for most clonotypes. In monozygotic twins, out-of-frame TCR alpha sharing was systematically underestimated by recombination models, although the models agreed with sharing between unrelated individuals. The excess sharing between twins in beta out-of-frame sequences was weaker because fewer shared sequences reduced the signal-to-noise ratio. Compared with coincidental sharing between unrelated individuals, out-of-frame TCR alpha sequences shared between twins had an excess of sequences with low generation probability. Conclusions relied on cross-sectional statistical analysis, since the same donors could not be followed over many years.

Library creation used 5' RACE. This sample was sequenced with an Illumina HiSeq 2000. Template switching introduced a universal primer binding site; the final cDNA contained a unique molecular identifier, enabling accurate counting of TCR cDNA molecules. Specific primers in the conserved constant-segment region were used to synthesize first-strand cDNA for TCR alpha and beta chains. To control for contamination, each cDNA library was double barcoded with a SMART-Mk sample barcode plus Illumina barcodes. TruSeq adapter sequences along with Illumina sample barcodes were introduced in two successive PCR steps. Sequencing of the TCR alpha and beta cDNA libraries was done on the Illumina HiSeq platform using custom primers. In the authors' own workflow: Raw reads were processed with MiGEC to extract unique molecular identifiers, and MiXCR was used to determine CDR3 positions. For each individual, recombination models were inferred using an EM algorithm with the repgenHMM and IGoR tools. The analysis of shared clonotypes was done with the tcR package in R, with sharing normalized by the product of cloneset sizes. To study raw recombination without the effects of thymic and clonal selection, out-of-frame nonproductive sequences were analyzed. Clones were called with MiXCR by TCRdb after fastp trimmed the public reads at Q25, and only in-frame beta chains were retained. Duplicate CDR3 protein sequences are folded into a single record with the most common DNA and genes. The V and J calls reflect TCRdb's pipeline rather than the authors' work. The sample records approximately 620,000 distinct CDR3 sequences, over 8.5% of which are singletons. Approximately 0.89% of the sample comes from the top ten.

The CDR3 has 15 amino acids, counting the end cysteine and phenylalanine. The only DNA kept is the CDR3, 45 bases in frame from the first base. CDR1 and CDR2 are read off the germline V gene as LGHNA and YSLEER. V loses 0 bases of germline sequence and J loses 6 bases, and the interval between the two ends is 12 bases. Every donor was a healthy Caucasian. Three pairs of female monozygotic twins, all aged 18 to 29 years, made up the twin cohort. Peripheral blood mononuclear cells were the source from which RNA for the TCR libraries was isolated. The sample was also linked to a second study, of yellow fever vaccine responses in identical twins. In that second paper, the authors write: The authors reported that the T cell response to vaccination in identical twins appeared partly convergent and partly personalized. Focusing on identical twins, the study followed the T cell clones that responded to the vaccine, and did so with precision.

The sample comprised PBMCs. This clonotype originated in a young woman in good health. Recombination joined TRBV4-3 with TRBJ2-1; 6 matching bases give a weak D call of TRBD2. CDR3 region: CASSQDLGGLNEQFF. In nucleotides, the sequence is TGCGCCAGCAGCCAAGACCTGGGGGGACTCAATGAGCAGTTCTTC.